This TCR beta chain was captured in a study of vaccination and CD4 T cells after COVID-19. Described treatment: 10-day PBMC culture with coronavirus spike peptide pools or control peptides (ViraFEST assay). As concerns this clonotype: Its antigen remains unidentified.

An Oncomine TCR Beta short-read assay was used to sequence the DNA from cultured CD4+ T cells. TCRdb used MiXCR to reprocess the PCR reads, holding one entry per CDR3 protein. The sample has approximately 20,000 distinct CDR3 sequences; 80% to 85% are singletons. V was pared by 8 bases and J by 6 bases, with 11 bases between. CDR1 and CDR2 from the germline V gene are MNHNS and SASEGT. The CDR3 runs 12 residues. Sample: CD4+ T cells from blood, cultured in vitro, taken after SARS-CoV-2 vaccination. The V call is TRBV6-1, the J call TRBJ1-5; D remains ambiguous. The source of this sequence is a human donor who received a COVID-19 vaccine. CDR3 coding DNA: TGTGCCAGCCAAGAAGCTGGTCAGCCCCAGCATTTT. Translated, it gives CASQEAGQPQHF.